This T cell receptor (beta chain) was identified during a study of T cells expressing NK-cell markers. 5'RACE template switching built TCR beta cDNA with unique molecular identifiers. TCRdb derives one entry per CDR3 protein from the 5' RACE reads, leaving out DNA. The table for this sample gives 300,000 to 500,000 distinct CDR3 sequences. The V gene's germline CDR1 is LNHDA and CDR2 SQIVND (reference sequence). CDR3 length: 15 residues. The chain links TRBV19 to TRBJ2-1; TCRdb's assignment of TRBD1 cannot be checked, as there is no DNA. Sample: blood T cells: a sorted CD56 or NKG2C T cell subset, CD4+ or CD8+ T cells, or bulk PBMC T cells (not recorded which). The source is a woman aged 50 to 60 in good health. CDR3 amino acids: CASSIQGGQSNEQFF.